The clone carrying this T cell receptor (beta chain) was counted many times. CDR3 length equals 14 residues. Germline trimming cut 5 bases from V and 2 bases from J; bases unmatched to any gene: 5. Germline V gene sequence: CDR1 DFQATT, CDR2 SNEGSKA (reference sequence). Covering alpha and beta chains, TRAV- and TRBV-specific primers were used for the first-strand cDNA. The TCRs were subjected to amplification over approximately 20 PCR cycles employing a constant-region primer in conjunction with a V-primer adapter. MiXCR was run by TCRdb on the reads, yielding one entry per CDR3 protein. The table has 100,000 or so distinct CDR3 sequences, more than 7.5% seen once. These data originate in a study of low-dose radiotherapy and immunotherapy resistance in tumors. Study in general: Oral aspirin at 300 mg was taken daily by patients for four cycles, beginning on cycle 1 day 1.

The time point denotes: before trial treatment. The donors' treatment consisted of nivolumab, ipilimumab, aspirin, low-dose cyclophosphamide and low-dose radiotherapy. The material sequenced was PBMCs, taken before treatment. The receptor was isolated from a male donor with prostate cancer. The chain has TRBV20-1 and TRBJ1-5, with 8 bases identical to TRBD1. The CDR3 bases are TGCAGTGCTGACGACAGGGGTGGCAATCAGCCCCAGCATTTT. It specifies CSADDRGGNQPQHF.